The present TCR beta chain was sequenced within a study of cytomegalovirus exposure and HLA in healthy donors. Notes on the study in general: TCR beta chains numbering some 160 were designated cytomegalovirus-associated.

Here immunoSEQ multiplex PCR was the method, and the copy in TCRdb shows in-frame clones only, minus some. The sample lists about 95,000 clones, 85% occurring once. About this clone itself: Its antigen remains unknown.

This clonotype was sampled from a young man in good health and CMV-seropositive. Sequencing was done on a sample of PBMCs.

The CDR3 protein is CASSLRTSGRVDMAGELFF. The DNA of the CDR3 is TGTGCCAGCAGTCTCCGGACTAGCGGGAGGGTTGATATGGCCGGGGAGCTGTTTTTT. The chain is built from TRBV27 and TRBJ2-2; 15 positions match TRBD2. Germline trimming cut 5 bases from V and 6 bases from J; bases unmatched to any gene: 13. Germline V gene lookup returns CDR1 MNHEY and CDR2 SMNVEV (reference sequence). The length of the CDR3 is 19 residues.